This entry lists 10 T cell receptor beta chains sequenced from one sample in a study of shared clonotypes between healthy human individuals. Assay: immunoSEQ multiplex PCR; the TCRdb copy retains only in-frame clones and omits some. The table shows roughly 500,000 clones, with 79% occurring only once. What was sequenced was PBMCs. The source of these receptors is a woman aged 40 to 55 in good health. Some clones in this sample may be carry-over from other donors' samples.

The chain combines TRBV19 with TRBJ2-2; D ambiguous. The length of the CDR3 is 13 residues. V lost 6 bases and J 0 bases, leaving 5 bases between the germline ends. Germline loops: CDR1 LNHDA, CDR2 SQIVND (reference sequence). The CDR3 coding sequence is TGTGCCAGTAGCACTCCGAACACCGGGGAGCTGTTTTTT. Residues: CASSTPNTGELFF.

The chain is built from TRBV21-1 and TRBJ2-2; the table gives TRBD1 as D, unverified against the DNA. TRBV21-1 constitutes a pseudogene. The CDR3 runs to 14 residues. The CDR3 DNA follows: TGTGCCAGCATGCAGGGGGCGAACACCGGGGAGCTGTTTTTT. Protein: CASMQGANTGELFF.

The chain joins TRBV10-1 to TRBJ2-1; D not resolved. This CDR3 is built from 13 residues. Germline V CDR1 and CDR2: WNHNN, SYGVQD (reference sequence). The V end was cut by 6 bases, the J end by 4 bases, with 10 bases between. DNA for the CDR3: TGCGCCAGCAGCTCCATGATATACAATGAGCAGTTCTTC. It encodes CASSSMIYNEQFF.

This sequence joins TRBV28 and TRBJ1-5; D is undetermined. Germline CDR1 and CDR2: MDHEN and SYDVKM. V lost 3 bases and J 2 bases, leaving 5 bases between the germline ends. The CDR3 loop spans 13 amino acids. Here the CDR3 reads CASSFSGNQPQHF. The CDR3 DNA reads as TGTGCCAGCAGTTTTAGCGGCAATCAGCCCCAGCATTTT.

This chain connects TRBV7-9 to TRBJ1-1; D call uncertain. This CDR3 is 13 amino acids long. The germline CDR1 and CDR2 sequences are SEHNR and FQNEAQ (reference sequence). Trimming took 1 base from V and 6 from J, leaving 9 bases between them. The CDR3 reads CASSLGGSAEAFF. Here the CDR3 DNA reads TGTGCCAGCAGCTTAGGGGGAAGCGCTGAAGCTTTCTTT.

This chain links TRBV6-6 with TRBJ2-3, with TRBD2 as a possible D gene (6 bases). V was pared by 10 bases and J by 4 bases, with 15 bases between. Per germline, CDR1 MNHNY and CDR2 SVGAGI (reference sequence). The CDR3 is 13 amino acids. The CDR3 bases are TGTGCCACCGGGGCTTCTAGCGCAGATACGCAGTATTTT. The encoded protein is CATGASSADTQYF.

This clone has only a few counts. A read error may produce the germline difference seen at one junction end. The chain links TRBV28 to TRBJ1-1, with a weak D call TRBD1 (5 bases). Germline loops: CDR1 MDHEN, CDR2 SYDVKM. The CDR3 has 14 residues. The CDR3 DNA reads as TGTGCCAGCAGTTTTCCGGGACCGAACACTGACGCTTTCTTT. Translation: CASSFPGPNTDAFF.

The CDR3 sequence is CASRTGGSSYNEQFF. CDR3 DNA: TGTGCCAGCAGGACGGGAGGGAGCTCCTACAATGAGCAGTTCTTC. V gene TRBV28 combines with J gene TRBJ2-1, with 8 bases identical to TRBD2. Germline assignment: CDR1 MDHEN and CDR2 SYDVKM. V was pared by 6 bases and J by 0 bases, with 4 bases of the junction left unmatched. The CDR3 length is 15 residues.

The gene calls are TRBV5-1 and TRBJ2-2, with unresolved D. CDR1 and CDR2 (germline): SGHRS, YFSETQ. V lost 0 bases and J lost 6, with 3 bases in between. This CDR3 is built from 12 residues. Here the CDR3 DNA reads TGCGCCAGCAGCTTGGGGCCCGGGGAGCTGTTTTTT. Residues: CASSLGPGELFF.

This chain uses TRBV6-5 with TRBJ2-7; 11 nucleotides line up with TRBD1. V shed 0 bases and J 5 bases; nucleotides not matched to a gene: 6. The V gene's germline CDR1 is MNHEY and CDR2 SVGAGI. This CDR3 spans 16 amino acids. CDR3 bases: TGTGCCAGCAGTTACTCGACTGGGACAGGGGGAAACGAGCAGTACTTC. Protein product: CASSYSTGTGGNEQYF.